This T cell receptor (beta chain) derives from a study of identical twins. A note on this clonotype: Its specificity is not known.

Study-level findings and limits: Recombination models fit unrelated individuals' TCR alpha sharing but underestimated twins'.

Each CDR3 protein gets one entry after TCRdb re-called the 5' RACE reads with MiXCR. Of some 760,000 distinct CDR3 sequences in the sample, 15% to 20% are singletons; the top ten hold about an eighth. Unmatched junction bases numbered 9, after V lost 3 bases and J lost 2 bases. This CDR3 region has 17 residues. Separately, the same data were catalogued under a study of T cells expressing NK-cell markers.

V and J are TRBV12-3 or TRBV12-4 and TRBJ2-7; 11 positions agree with TRBD2. The sequence derives from a woman younger than 30 in good health. The sample taken for sequencing was PBMCs. The CDR3 sequence is CASSFLAGGFRAYEQYF. The DNA of the CDR3 is TGTGCCAGCAGTTTTCTAGCGGGAGGCTTCCGAGCCTACGAGCAGTACTTC.